These 29 T cell receptor beta chains were all obtained from the same sample, sequenced in a study of OX40 agonist ivuxolimab in advanced cancers. Some clones are missing from TCRdb's copy, which holds only in-frame ones; the method was immunoSEQ multiplex PCR. The table records some 59,000 clones, around 90% of them present only once. Here the sequenced sample was CD4+ or CD8+ T cells sorted from blood, taken in a trial of the OX40 agonist ivuxolimab. These receptors were taken from an adult with an advanced solid tumor such as melanoma, head and neck, liver or kidney cancer.

The chain couples TRBV2 to TRBJ1-2, with D perhaps matching TRBD1 (6 bases). Germline values: CDR1 SNHLY, CDR2 FYNNEI. The CDR3 has 13 amino acids. V lost 7 bases and J lost 1, with 10 bases in between. This CDR3 reads CASTGQLNYGYTF. The CDR3 DNA reads as TGTGCCAGCACTGGACAGCTTAACTATGGCTACACCTTC. The entire variable domain, with the rest obtained from reference TRBV2 and TRBJ1-2, is as follows: EPEVTQTPSHQVTQMGQEVILRCVPISNHLYFYWYRQILGQKVEFLVSFYNNEISEKSEIFDDQFSVERPDGSNFTLKIRSTKLEDSAMYFCASTGQLNYGYTFGSGTRLTVV.

The chain combines TRBV4-1 with TRBJ1-1, with TRBD1 as a possible D gene (6 bases). The CDR3 loop spans 13 amino acids. V lost 0 bases, J lost 7 bases, and 9 bases lay in between. Germline-derived CDR1 and CDR2 are MGHRA and YSYEKL. The CDR3, as DNA: TGCGCCAGCAGCCAAGAGGGGGGGCTTGAAGCTTTCTTT. It translates to CASSQEGGLEAFF.

The J gene is TRBJ1-2, the V gene TRBV6-5; 8 bases are shared with TRBD1. J gave up 7 bases and V 7 bases, and 8 bases lay outside the gene matches. The CDR3 runs to 13 residues. CDR1 and CDR2 from the germline V gene are MNHEY and SVGAGI. The CDR3 sequence is CASTYQGALGYTF. The DNA for the CDR3 is TGTGCCAGCACCTACCAGGGGGCGCTTGGCTACACCTTC.

The V gene is TRBV28, the J gene TRBJ1-5; TRBD1 aligns across 7 bases. Looked up from germline, CDR1 is MDHEN and CDR2 is SYDVKM. This CDR3 is built from 15 residues. The V segment lost 2 bases and the J segment 2 bases; nucleotides outside the gene matches: 3. Written as DNA, the CDR3 is TGTGCCAGCAGTTTAGCGCAGGGGGGCAATCAGCCCCAGCATTTT. This translates into CASSLAQGGNQPQHF.

This clone has just one count. In DNA form, the CDR3 reads TGCACCAGCCGCCTAGCGGGGGGCCCAGATACGCAGTATTTT. The encoded protein is CTSRLAGGPDTQYF. The chain carries TRBV1 and TRBJ2-3; the table's D call of TRBD2 was not tested on the DNA. TRBV1 is shown as a pseudogene. The CDR3 runs 14 residues.

This clone was observed a few times. The J gene is TRBJ1-5, the V gene TRBV6-6; the D is unclear. The CDR3 consists of 13 residues. Germline V gene data show CDR1 as MNHNY and CDR2 as SVGAGI (reference sequence). V lost 1 base to trimming and J lost 4 bases, with 5 bases between them. The CDR3 is CASSYYQNQPQHF. The CDR3 DNA sequence: TGTGCCAGCAGTTACTACCAGAATCAGCCCCAGCATTTT.

The genes are TRBV10-2 and TRBJ2-3, with TRBD2 identical over 12 bases. There are 15 residues in the CDR3. CDR1 WSHSY and CDR2 SAAADI come from the germline V gene. The V gene end was trimmed by 5 bases and the J gene end by 4 bases; junction bases not matched to a gene: 4. Written as DNA, the CDR3 is TGCGCCAGCAGTAGTACTAGCGGGAGGCCAGATACGCAGTATTTT. Residues: CASSSTSGRPDTQYF.

With regard to this clone: Germline is not matched at one junction end, which may reflect a read error. The chain is built from TRBV5-1 and TRBJ2-5, with unresolved D. There are 16 residues in the CDR3. Germline assignment: CDR1 SGHRS and CDR2 YFSETQ. The CDR3 reads CASSLSSAWNQGTQYF. CDR3 nucleotides: TGCGCCAGCAGCTTGTCTTCGGCTTGGAACCAAGGGACCCAGTACTTC.

The gene calls are TRBV28 and TRBJ1-3, with TRBD1 matching over 9 bases. The CDR3 consists of 14 residues. V lost 7 bases and J lost 8; bases outside the gene matches: 9. CDR1 is MDHEN, CDR2 SYDVKM, per germline. The DNA of the CDR3 is TGTGCCAGCACCGACGGGACAGGGCGAGACACCATATATTTT. It is translated as CASTDGTGRDTIYF.

This chain uses TRBV4-2 with TRBJ2-2, with D unresolved. The CDR3 loop spans 15 amino acids. Germline V gene lookup returns CDR1 LGHNA and CDR2 YNFKEQ. V was pared by 3 bases and J by 3 bases, with 11 bases between. Here the CDR3 reads CASSQAIWYTGELFF. The CDR3 region has the DNA TGTGCCAGCAGCCAGGCGATTTGGTACACCGGGGAGCTGTTTTTT.

This clone was picked up one time. J is TRBJ2-7 and V is TRBV19, with 9 bases fitting TRBD1. This CDR3 is 13 amino acids long. CDR1 and CDR2 (germline): LNHDA, SQIVND (reference sequence). The ends lost 3 bases at V and 3 bases at J; junction bases unmatched: 0. The CDR3 DNA is TGTGCCAGTAGTATGACAGGGGGCTACGAGCAGTACTTC. It codes for CASSMTGGYEQYF.

The genes are TRBV5-1 and TRBJ1-1; tentatively, D is TRBD1 (6 bases). The CDR3 loop spans 14 amino acids. Trimming shortened V by 4 bases and J by 3 bases, and 13 bases separated the two germline ends. From germline, CDR1 is SGHRS and CDR2 YFSETQ. The CDR3, as DNA: TGCGCCAGCAGCCCCTTCGGGGGCCACACTGAAGCTTTCTTT. Amino acid sequence: CASSPFGGHTEAFF.

The V and J genes are TRBV6-5 and TRBJ2-3; D is possibly TRBD1 (5 bases). V was pared by 0 bases and J by 2 bases, with 9 bases between. The CDR3 spans 15 residues. Germline lookup yields CDR1 MNHEY and CDR2 SVGAGI. The CDR3 here is CASSYSLRDTDTQYF. The DNA for the CDR3 is TGTGCCAGCAGTTACTCTCTCAGGGACACAGATACGCAGTATTTT.

The chain recombines TRBV30 with TRBJ1-1; a possible D gene is TRBD1 (5 bases). Per germline, CDR1 GTSNPN and CDR2 SVGIG (reference sequence). CDR3 size: 15 residues. The V end lost 0 bases, the J end lost 1 base, and 12 bases lay between the germline ends. CDR3 sequence reads: CAWSVFWGRNTEAFF. CDR3 DNA: TGTGCCTGGAGTGTATTTTGGGGGAGGAACACTGAAGCTTTCTTT.

The rearrangement joins TRBV6-5 to TRBJ2-7, with TRBD1 as a possible D gene (6 bases). The V gene's germline CDR1 is MNHEY and CDR2 SVGAGI. This CDR3 is built from 15 residues. V was trimmed by 7 bases and J by 3 bases, leaving 19 bases between them. The chain's CDR3 is CASNKGHLNFYEQYF. Written as DNA, the CDR3 is TGTGCCAGCAATAAGGGACACCTTAATTTCTACGAGCAGTACTTC.

The V gene is TRBV6-5, the J gene TRBJ2-2, with 8 bases fitting TRBD1. This CDR3 has 15 amino acids. V lost 1 base to trimming and J lost 7 bases; unmatched junction nucleotides: 5. CDR1 is MNHEY, CDR2 SVGAGI, per germline. CDR3 sequence reads: CASSYLTTGDGELFF. As DNA, the CDR3 is TGTGCCAGCAGTTACTTAACGACAGGGGACGGGGAGCTGTTTTTT.

The chain combines TRBV30 with TRBJ1-3; D is ambiguous. There are 11 residues in the CDR3. Germline V CDR1 and CDR2: GTSNPN, SVGIG (reference sequence). V was clipped by 1 base and J by 4 bases, with 2 bases between them. The chain's CDR3 is CAWSGGNTIYF. Written as DNA, the CDR3 is TGTGCCTGGAGTGGAGGAAACACCATATATTTT.

The V call is TRBV30, the J call TRBJ1-1, with D tentatively TRBD1 (5 bases). Deletions cut 4 bases from V and 3 bases from J, with 21 bases between. Germline loops: CDR1 GTSNPN, CDR2 SVGIG (reference sequence). This CDR3 has 16 amino acids. The DNA of the CDR3 is TGTGCCTGGATCCCGATCGGGCGACAGTATTACACTGAAGCTTTCTTT. Translated, it gives CAWIPIGRQYYTEAFF.

The rearrangement joins TRBV15 to TRBJ2-5, with D possibly called TRBD1 or TRBD2 (5 bases each). With the DNA end fitting TRBJ2-7 better, the J assignment may be wrong. The CDR3 loop spans 16 amino acids. Germline values: CDR1 LNHNV, CDR2 YYDKDF (reference sequence). The CDR3 protein is CATSRAAGQGVYEQYF. The CDR3 DNA follows: TGTGCCACCAGCAGAGCTGCGGGCCAGGGTGTCTACGAGCAGTACTTC.

V and J are TRBV7-9 and TRBJ2-7; 12 bases fit TRBD1. CDR3 length: 13 residues. CDR1 is SEHNR and CDR2 is FQNEAQ in the germline V gene (reference sequence). The J segment lost 2 bases and the V segment lost 11 bases, leaving 4 bases of the junction unmatched. The chain's CDR3 is CAAGTGGPYEQYF. In DNA form, the CDR3 reads TGTGCCGCCGGGACAGGGGGCCCCTACGAGCAGTACTTC.

V is TRBV2 and J is TRBJ2-7; TRBD1 matches 10 bases. This CDR3 region has 14 residues. The V gene's germline CDR1 is SNHLY and CDR2 FYNNEI. J was trimmed by 2 bases and V by 4 bases; bases with no gene match: 2. CDR3 in amino acids: CASSVGTGAYEQYF. As DNA, the CDR3 is TGTGCCAGCAGTGTGGGGACAGGGGCCTACGAGCAGTACTTC.

The CDR3 is CASSSQSSGANVLTF. CDR3 bases: TGTGCCAGCAGCTCGCAGAGCTCTGGGGCCAACGTCCTGACTTTC. The rearrangement uses TRBV7-3 and TRBJ2-6, with D uncertain. The V end lost 4 bases, the J end lost 0 bases, and 7 bases lay between the germline ends. Germline loops: CDR1 SGHTA, CDR2 FQGTGA. This CDR3 region has 15 residues.

The CDR3 protein is CSVALLQGYTEAFF. For the CDR3, the DNA is TGCAGCGTTGCTCTCCTCCAGGGGTACACTGAAGCTTTCTTT. The chain combines TRBV29-1 with TRBJ1-1; D is perhaps TRBD1 (6 bases). V was trimmed by 4 bases and J by 3 bases, leaving 15 bases between them. The CDR3 runs 14 residues. The germline V gene encodes CDR1 SQVTM and CDR2 ANQGSEA.

V gene TRBV7-9 combines with J gene TRBJ2-5, with D hard to call. The DNA end favors TRBJ2-7, so the J call may be wrong. The V gene's germline CDR1 is SEHNR and CDR2 FQNEAQ (reference sequence). The CDR3 extends over 12 amino acids. The CDR3 protein is CASSPRQDEQYF. CDR3 nucleotides: TGTGCCAGCAGCCCGCGTCAGGACGAGCAGTACTTC.

This chain joins TRBV30 and TRBJ1-1; D remains ambiguous. The V gene lost 2 bases and the J gene lost 1 base, with 8 bases spanning the gap. Looked up from germline, CDR1 is GTSNPN and CDR2 is SVGIG (reference sequence). The length of the CDR3 is 13 residues. The CDR3 protein is CAWSSSGNTEAFF. The CDR3 nucleotides read TGTGCCTGGAGTTCCTCAGGGAACACTGAAGCTTTCTTT. Full variable domain (rest looked up from reference TRBV30 and TRBJ1-1): SQTIHQWPATLVQPVGSPLSLECTVEGTSNPNLYWYRQAAGRGLQLLFYSVGIGQISSEVPQNLSASRPQDRQFILSSKKLLLSDSGFYLCAWSSSGNTEAFFGQGTRLTVV.

The gene calls are TRBV15 and TRBJ1-1, with D possibly being TRBD1 (6 bases). The germline V gene encodes CDR1 LNHNV and CDR2 YYDKDF (reference sequence). The CDR3 has 16 residues. The germline V and J ends were trimmed by 1 base and 8 bases, with 20 bases remaining between them. DNA of the CDR3: TGTGCCACCAGCAGAGGGGGTGGATTTTCAGGGGAAGAAGCTTTCTTT. Protein sequence: CATSRGGGFSGEEAFF.

This clone has just one count. The genes are TRBV28 and TRBJ1-2, with TRBD1 as a possible D gene (5 bases). V was trimmed by 5 bases and J by 3 bases, leaving 7 bases between them. CDR1 and CDR2 from the germline V gene are MDHEN and SYDVKM. This CDR3 comprises 12 residues. CDR3 in amino acids: CASSLGDYGYTF. In DNA form, the CDR3 reads TGTGCCAGCAGTCTAGGGGACTATGGCTACACCTTC.

The chain recombines TRBV30 with TRBJ2-1; no clear D. Trimming took 1 base from V and 3 from J, leaving 10 bases between them. This CDR3 comprises 14 residues. Germline V gives CDR1 GTSNPN, CDR2 SVGIG (reference sequence). The chain's CDR3 is CAWSGATLYNEQFF. CDR3 bases: TGTGCCTGGAGTGGAGCGACGCTCTACAATGAGCAGTTCTTC.

This clone was recorded only once. This chain joins TRBV5-1 and TRBJ2-1, with D possibly matching TRBD1 (6 bases). This CDR3 comprises 16 residues. V lost 5 bases, J lost 4 bases, and 19 bases lay in between. Germline values: CDR1 SGHRS, CDR2 YFSETQ. CDR3: CASRSNQGQIYNEQFF. The CDR3 region has the DNA TGCGCCAGCAGGTCGAATCAAGGACAGATATACAATGAGCAGTTCTTC. The whole variable domain, filled in from reference TRBV5-1 and TRBJ2-1, reads KAGVTQTPRYLIKTRGQQVTLSCSPISGHRSVSWYQQTPGQGLQFLFEYFSETQRNKGNFPGRFSGRQFSNSRSEMNVSTLELGDSALYLCASRSNQGQIYNEQFFGPGTRLTVL.